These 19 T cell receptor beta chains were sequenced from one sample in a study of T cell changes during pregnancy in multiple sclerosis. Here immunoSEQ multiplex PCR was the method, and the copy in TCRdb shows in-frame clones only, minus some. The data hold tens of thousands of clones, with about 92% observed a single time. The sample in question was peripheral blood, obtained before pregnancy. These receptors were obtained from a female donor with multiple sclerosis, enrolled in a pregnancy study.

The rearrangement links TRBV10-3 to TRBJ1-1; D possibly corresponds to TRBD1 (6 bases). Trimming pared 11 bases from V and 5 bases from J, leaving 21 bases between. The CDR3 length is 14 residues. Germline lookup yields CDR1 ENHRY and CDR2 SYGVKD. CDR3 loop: CASREGVGKTEAFF. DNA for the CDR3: TGTGCCTCGAGGGAGGGGGTTGGAAAGACTGAAGCTTTCTTT.

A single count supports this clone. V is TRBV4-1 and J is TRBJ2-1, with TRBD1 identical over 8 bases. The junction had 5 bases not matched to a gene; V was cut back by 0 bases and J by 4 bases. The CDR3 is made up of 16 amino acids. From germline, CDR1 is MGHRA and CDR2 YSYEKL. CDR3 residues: CASSQESGGVYNEQFF. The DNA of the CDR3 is TGCGCCAGCAGCCAAGAATCAGGGGGCGTATACAATGAGCAGTTCTTC.

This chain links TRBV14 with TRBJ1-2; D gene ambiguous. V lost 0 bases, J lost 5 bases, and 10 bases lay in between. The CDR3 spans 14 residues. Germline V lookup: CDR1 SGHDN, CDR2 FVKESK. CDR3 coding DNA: TGTGCCAGCAGCCAAGATGTGGCCTCTTATGGCTACACCTTC. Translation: CASSQDVASYGYTF.

DNA for the CDR3: TGTGCCAGTTGCATCTACAATCAGCCCCAGCATTTT. Amino acid sequence: CASCIYNQPQHF. V usage is TRBV19 and J usage is TRBJ1-5; D gene unclear. The germline V and J ends were trimmed by 8 bases and 3 bases, with 8 bases remaining between them. Germline lookup yields CDR1 LNHDA and CDR2 SQIVND (reference sequence). The CDR3 covers 12 residues.

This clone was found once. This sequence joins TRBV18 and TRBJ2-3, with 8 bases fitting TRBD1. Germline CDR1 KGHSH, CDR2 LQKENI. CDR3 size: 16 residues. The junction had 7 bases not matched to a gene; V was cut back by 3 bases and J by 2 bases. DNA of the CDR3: TGTGCCAGCTCACCTGACGGACAGGGTAACACAGATACGCAGTATTTT. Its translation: CASSPDGQGNTDTQYF.

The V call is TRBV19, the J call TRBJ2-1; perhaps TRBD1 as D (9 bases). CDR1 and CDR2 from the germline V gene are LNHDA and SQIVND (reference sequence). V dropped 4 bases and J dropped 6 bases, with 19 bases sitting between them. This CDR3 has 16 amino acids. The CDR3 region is CASSRRTGAGGNEQFF. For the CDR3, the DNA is TGTGCCAGTAGTAGGAGGACAGGGGCGGGGGGCAATGAGCAGTTCTTC. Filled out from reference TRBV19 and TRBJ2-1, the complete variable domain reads DGGITQSPKYLFRKEGQNVTLSCEQNLNHDAMYWYRQDPGQGLRLIYYSQIVNDFQKGDIAEGYSVSREKKESFPLTVTSAQKNPTAFYLCASSRRTGAGGNEQFFGPGTRLTVL.

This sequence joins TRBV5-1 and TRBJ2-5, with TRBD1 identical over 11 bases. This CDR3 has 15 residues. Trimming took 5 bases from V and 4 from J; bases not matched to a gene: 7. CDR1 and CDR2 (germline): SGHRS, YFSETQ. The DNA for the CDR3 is TGCGCCAGCAGTCTTACGGGACAGGGGGTAGAGACCCAGTACTTC. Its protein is CASSLTGQGVETQYF.

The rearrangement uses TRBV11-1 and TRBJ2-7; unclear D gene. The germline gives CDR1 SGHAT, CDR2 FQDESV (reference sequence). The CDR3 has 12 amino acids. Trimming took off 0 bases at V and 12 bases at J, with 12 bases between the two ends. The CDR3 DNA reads TGTGCCAGCAGCTTAGCGATGGGCAGTCTGTACTTC. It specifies CASSLAMGSLYF.

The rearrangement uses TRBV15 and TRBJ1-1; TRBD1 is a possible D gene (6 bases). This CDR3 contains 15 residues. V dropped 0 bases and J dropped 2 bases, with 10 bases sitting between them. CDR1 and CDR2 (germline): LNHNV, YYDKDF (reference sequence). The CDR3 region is CATSRDPGVNTEAFF. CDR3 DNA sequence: TGTGCCACCAGCAGAGACCCAGGGGTTAACACTGAAGCTTTCTTT.

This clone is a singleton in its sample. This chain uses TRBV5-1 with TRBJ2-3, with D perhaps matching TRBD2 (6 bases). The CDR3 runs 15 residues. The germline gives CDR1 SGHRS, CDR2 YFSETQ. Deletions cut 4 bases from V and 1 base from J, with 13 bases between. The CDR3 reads CASSASGTGTDTQYF. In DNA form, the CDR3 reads TGCGCCAGCAGCGCGTCCGGGACTGGCACAGATACGCAGTATTTT.

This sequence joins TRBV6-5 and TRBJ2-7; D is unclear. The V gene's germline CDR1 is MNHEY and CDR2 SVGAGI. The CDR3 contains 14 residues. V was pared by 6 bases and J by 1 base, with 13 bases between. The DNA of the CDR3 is TGTGCCAGCAGCCCCCTCTGGGCGTCCTACGAGCAGTACTTC. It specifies CASSPLWASYEQYF.

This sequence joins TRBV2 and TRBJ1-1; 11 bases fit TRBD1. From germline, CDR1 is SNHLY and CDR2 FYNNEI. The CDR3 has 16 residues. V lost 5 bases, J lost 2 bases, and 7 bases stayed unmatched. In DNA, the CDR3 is TGTGCCAGCAGTCAACCGGGACAGGGGGTAAACACTGAAGCTTTCTTT. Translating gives CASSQPGQGVNTEAFF.

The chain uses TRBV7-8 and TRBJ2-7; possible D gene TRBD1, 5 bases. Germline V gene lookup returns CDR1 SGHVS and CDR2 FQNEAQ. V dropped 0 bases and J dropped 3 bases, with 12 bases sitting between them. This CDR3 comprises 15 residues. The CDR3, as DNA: TGTGCCAGCAGCTTAGCGTCTGGGGCAGTCTACGAGCAGTACTTC. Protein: CASSLASGAVYEQYF. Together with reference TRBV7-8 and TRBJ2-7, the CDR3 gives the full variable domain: GAGVSQSPRYKVAKRGQDVALRCDPISGHVSLFWYQQALGQGPEFLTYFQNEAQLDKSGLPSDRFFAERPEGSVSTLKIQRTQQEDSAVYLCASSLASGAVYEQYFGPGTRLTVT.

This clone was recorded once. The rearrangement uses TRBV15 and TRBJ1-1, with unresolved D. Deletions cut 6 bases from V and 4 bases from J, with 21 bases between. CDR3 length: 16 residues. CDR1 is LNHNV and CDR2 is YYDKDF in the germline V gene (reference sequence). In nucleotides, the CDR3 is TGTGCCACCAGTCGGTCTGGGATCCGGGGAGTCACTGAAGCTTTCTTT. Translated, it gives CATSRSGIRGVTEAFF. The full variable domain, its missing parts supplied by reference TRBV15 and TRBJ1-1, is DAMVIQNPRYQVTQFGKPVTLSCSQTLNHNVMYWYQQKSSQAPKLLFHYYDKDFNNEADTPDNFQSRRPNTSFCFLDIRSPGLGDTAMYLCATSRSGIRGVTEAFFGQGTRLTVV.

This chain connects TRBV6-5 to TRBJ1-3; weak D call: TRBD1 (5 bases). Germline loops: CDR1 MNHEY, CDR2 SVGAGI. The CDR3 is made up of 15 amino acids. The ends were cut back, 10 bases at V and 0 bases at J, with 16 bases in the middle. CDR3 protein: CATGEPGPSGNTIYF. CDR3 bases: TGTGCCACGGGGGAGCCAGGCCCCTCTGGAAACACCATATATTTT.

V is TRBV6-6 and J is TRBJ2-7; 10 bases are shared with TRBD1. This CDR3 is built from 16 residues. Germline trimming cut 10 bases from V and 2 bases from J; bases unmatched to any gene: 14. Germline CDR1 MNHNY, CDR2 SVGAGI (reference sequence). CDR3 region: CATKVEGDRGTYEQYF. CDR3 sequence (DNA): TGTGCCACCAAAGTTGAAGGGGACAGGGGCACCTACGAGCAGTACTTC.

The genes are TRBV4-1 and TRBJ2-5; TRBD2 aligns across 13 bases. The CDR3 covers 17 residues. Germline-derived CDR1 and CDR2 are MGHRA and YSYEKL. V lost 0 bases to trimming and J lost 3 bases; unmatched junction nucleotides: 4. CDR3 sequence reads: CASSQDLTSGGEETQYF. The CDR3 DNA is TGCGCCAGCAGCCAAGATCTAACTAGCGGGGGGGAAGAGACCCAGTACTTC.

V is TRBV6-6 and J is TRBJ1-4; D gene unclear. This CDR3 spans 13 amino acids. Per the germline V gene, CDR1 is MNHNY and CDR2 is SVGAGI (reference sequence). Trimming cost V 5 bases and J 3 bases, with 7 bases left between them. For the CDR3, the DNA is TGTGCCAGCAGTCGGGGTTCTAATGAAAAACTGTTTTTT. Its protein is CASSRGSNEKLFF.

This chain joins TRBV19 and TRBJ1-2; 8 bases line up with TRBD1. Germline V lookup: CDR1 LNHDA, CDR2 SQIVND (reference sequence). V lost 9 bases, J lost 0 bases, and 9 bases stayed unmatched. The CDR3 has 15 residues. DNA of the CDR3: TGTGCCAGCCGCACGGACAGGGCATCTAACTATGGCTACACCTTC. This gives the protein CASRTDRASNYGYTF.